This TCR beta chain comes out of a study of blood T cell repertoires in COVID-19 (dated by TCRdb to about 2020). Regarding the complete study: Samples covering the acute and convalescent phases of COVID-19 were provided by collaborators in the United States, Italy and Spain. Sample metadata almost always included a de-identified subject ID, COVID-19 status, age in years and sex. Where HLA class I and class II types were available, the types were taken from metadata supplied by the sample provider, not from assay-based typing. Deeply sampled blood TCRbeta repertoires from subjects exposed to, actively infected with, or recovered from COVID-19 were included in the dataset. The samples were drawn from two sources: the first 160 participants of the ongoing ImmuneRACE study, and 1,254 subjects contributed by 6 global collaborators. The prospective study material was composed of cDNA or gDNA derived from T cells, B-cell-depleted T cells, or PBMCs. The repertoires were released in a freely available public database meant as a resource for research on the immune response to SARS-CoV-2. General study outcomes and caveats: The amount of clinical and demographic metadata varied by source and participant and was provided uncurated.

The immunoSEQ Assay, a bias-controlled multiplex PCR, was used to amplify TCRbeta CDR3 regions from genomic DNA. The study's processing was this. The number of nucleated cells in each sample was estimated from the amplification of reference gene primers within the assay. To quantify the absolute abundance of each unique TCRbeta CDR3 rearrangement, sequence reads were collapsed and filtered. Productive Simpson clonality was computed per sample as the square root of Simpson's diversity index over productive rearrangements. Held by TCRdb, this immuneACCESS table contains in-frame sequences only and omits some clones. Under half of the omission traces to an unresolved V gene where checked; the cause of the rest is unknown. D and trimming were read from the DNA, whereas the V and J calls and clone size are those reported in that table. For this sample there are a few hundred thousand clones; 89% appear just once. Approximately 12% of the sample rests with the top ten.

A note on this clone: Its cognate antigen has yet to be identified. The record has no base qualities; no much larger clone is one base away.

From cysteine to phenylalanine, the CDR3 is 13 amino acids long. Here the CDR3 DNA is all that survives: 39 bases in frame from base 1. The germline ends are 11 bases apart after V is trimmed by 5 bases and J by 6 bases. Based on the germline V gene, the CDR1 and CDR2 sequences are SGHVS and FQNEAQ. Each collaborating institution followed its own protocols to collect whole blood in K2EDTA tubes. For TCRbeta analysis, collaborators shipped samples as frozen whole blood, isolated PBMCs, or DNA extracted from either of those sample types. Sequencing was done on a sample of peripheral blood. This TCR was recovered from an older woman with acute or convalescent COVID-19. The rearranged segments are TRBV7-8 and TRBJ2-1; D gene: possibly TRBD1, on 7 matching bases. In nucleotide form, the sequence is TGTGCCAGCAGCCCCCAGGGGGGCAATGAGCAGTTCTTC. This encodes CASSPQGGNEQFF.